This passage covers 24 T cell receptor beta chains from one sample sequenced in a study of cytomegalovirus exposure and HLA in healthy donors. A multiplex PCR was run with 60 Vbeta primers and 13 Jbeta primers. Assay used: immunoSEQ multiplex PCR; TCRdb lists only in-frame clones, some missing. The data show just over 150,000 clones, about 65% seen once. The sequencing input was PBMCs. The receptors were sampled from a man aged 40-50 years in good health and CMV-seropositive.

Concerning this clone itself: Compared with germline, one end of the junction differs, possibly owing to a read error. The J gene is TRBJ2-7, the V gene TRBV7-7; 8 nucleotides agree with TRBD2. CDR3 length: 15 amino acids. Looked up from germline, CDR1 is SSHAT and CDR2 is FNYEAQ (reference sequence). CDR3 loop: CASSLRGGPQYEQYF. The CDR3 nucleotides are TGTGCTAGCAGCTTACGGGGGGGGCCTCAATACGAGCAGTACTTC.

The rearrangement links TRBV4-3 to TRBJ1-2; a possible D gene is TRBD1 (5 bases). Trimming pared 4 bases from V and 8 bases from J, leaving 23 bases between. The germline V gene has CDR1 LGHNA and CDR2 YSLEER. There are 16 residues in the CDR3. The CDR3 sequence is CASSPVGGGRSFGYTF. In nucleotides, the CDR3 is TGCGCCAGCAGCCCCGTTGGGGGAGGGCGGTCCTTCGGCTACACCTTC.

The rearrangement uses TRBV4-3 and TRBJ2-5, with TRBD2 matching 10 bases. V lost 3 bases, J lost 7 bases, and 14 bases stayed unmatched. Germline CDR1 and CDR2: LGHNA and YSLEER. The CDR3 extends over 17 amino acids. CDR3 coding DNA: TGCGCCAGCAGCCATCTGGGGGGAGCGGGGGGGCAGGTGACCCAGTACTTC. This sequence encodes CASSHLGGAGGQVTQYF.

This rearrangement joins TRBV6-6 to TRBJ2-5, with D unresolved. There are 14 residues in the CDR3. V was shortened by 2 bases and J by 3 bases, with 10 bases between the two germline ends. Germline-derived CDR1 and CDR2 are MNHNY and SVGAGI (reference sequence). CDR3 region: CASSYTALEETQYF. The CDR3 DNA reads TGTGCCAGCAGTTACACGGCCCTAGAAGAGACCCAGTACTTC.

The chain links TRBV7-8 to TRBJ2-1, with 7 bases that match TRBD1. V shed 5 bases, J shed 0 bases, and the junction held 7 bases outside the gene matches. This CDR3 region has 16 residues. Germline CDR1 SGHVS, CDR2 FQNEAQ. The CDR3 DNA is TGTGCCAGCAGCCAGGGACAGTTGAGCTCCTACAATGAGCAGTTCTTC. Residues: CASSQGQLSSYNEQFF.

The V and J genes are TRBV6-6 and TRBJ1-3; no clear D. Germline-derived CDR1 and CDR2 are MNHNY and SVGAGI (reference sequence). The CDR3 loop spans 16 amino acids. Trimming stripped 0 bases from V and 2 bases from J, with 11 bases between. DNA for the CDR3: TGTGCCAGCAGTTACTCGATCACTACGGCTGGAAACACCATATATTTT. Protein product: CASSYSITTAGNTIYF.

The chain joins TRBV6-6 to TRBJ2-7; perhaps TRBD1 as D (6 bases). The CDR3 consists of 13 residues. V lost 8 bases and J lost 2, with 13 bases in between. Germline V gene sequence: CDR1 MNHNY, CDR2 SVGAGI (reference sequence). CDR3 protein: CASWGRVAYEQYF. The CDR3 DNA follows: TGTGCCAGCTGGGGGCGGGTCGCCTACGAGCAGTACTTC.

This clone came up many times. The chain is built from TRBV6-1 and TRBJ2-7, with D perhaps matching TRBD1 (5 bases). CDR1 is MNHNS and CDR2 is SASEGT in the germline V gene. The CDR3 is 13 amino acids. Trimming took off 1 base at V and 10 bases at J, with 14 bases between the two ends. The CDR3 DNA sequence: TGTGCCAGCAGTGAAGAGGGCAGGGTCAGTCAGTACTTC. Its protein product is CASSEEGRVSQYF.

The chain employs TRBV5-4 and TRBJ1-2, with 8 bases aligning to TRBD1. Germline CDR1 is SGHNT and CDR2 is YYREEE (reference sequence). This CDR3 spans 17 amino acids. V was pared by 6 bases and J by 0 bases, with 13 bases of the junction left unmatched. CDR3 residues: CASTLPRGTGSNYGYTF. The CDR3 DNA reads as TGTGCCAGCACCTTACCCCGTGGGACAGGATCTAACTATGGCTACACCTTC.

V gene TRBV5-1 combines with J gene TRBJ2-5, with no clear D. V was cut by 4 bases and J by 2 bases, with 9 bases left in between. The CDR3 runs to 13 residues. Germline V gene data show CDR1 as SGHRS and CDR2 as YFSETQ. CDR3 region: CASSPTDQETQYF. CDR3 in DNA: TGCGCCAGCAGCCCAACAGATCAAGAGACCCAGTACTTC. Filled out from reference TRBV5-1 and TRBJ2-5, the complete variable domain reads KAGVTQTPRYLIKTRGQQVTLSCSPISGHRSVSWYQQTPGQGLQFLFEYFSETQRNKGNFPGRFSGRQFSNSRSEMNVSTLELGDSALYLCASSPTDQETQYFGPGTRLLVL.

This clone appeared a single time. The rearrangement links TRBV11-2 to TRBJ2-3, with D perhaps matching TRBD1 (5 bases). V lost 6 bases, J lost 0 bases, and 13 bases lay in between. Germline CDR1 is SGHAT and CDR2 is FQNNGV. The CDR3 spans 15 residues. The DNA of the CDR3 is TGTGCCAGCAGACGAACAGGACCTAGCACAGATACGCAGTATTTT. Its translation is CASRRTGPSTDTQYF.

The V gene is TRBV21-1, the J gene TRBJ1-3; the table gives TRBD1 as D, unverified against the DNA. TRBV21-1 is a pseudogene locus. The CDR3 consists of 17 residues. The CDR3 nucleotides read TGTGCCAGCACCCCGGGACAGCCGTCGACCCGAGGAAACACCATATATTTT. Translation: CASTPGQPSTRGNTIYF.

J is TRBJ1-1 and V is TRBV11-2; possible D gene TRBD1, 6 bases. The CDR3 consists of 16 residues. Per the germline V gene, CDR1 is SGHAT and CDR2 is FQNNGV. Deletions cut 1 base from V and 1 base from J, with 13 bases between. The CDR3 loop reads CASSLGQLGGNTEAFF. The CDR3 coding sequence is TGTGCCAGCAGCTTAGGGCAATTAGGGGGGAACACTGAAGCTTTCTTT. The whole variable domain, remainder taken from reference TRBV11-2 and TRBJ1-1, is EAGVAQSPRYKIIEKRQSVAFWCNPISGHATLYWYQQILGQGPKLLIQFQNNGVVDDSQLPKDRFSAERLKGVDSTLKIQPAKLEDSAVYLCASSLGQLGGNTEAFFGQGTRLTVV.

The chain is built from TRBV18 and TRBJ2-7; a possible D gene is TRBD2 (6 bases). This CDR3 contains 15 residues. The V end was cut by 3 bases, the J end by 1 base, with 13 bases between. Germline-derived CDR1 and CDR2 are KGHSH and LQKENI. CDR3 sequence (DNA): TGTGCCAGCTCACCGGCGGGGCAGGGTTCCTACGAGCAGTACTTC. Translated: CASSPAGQGSYEQYF. The full variable domain, its missing parts supplied by reference TRBV18 and TRBJ2-7, is NAGVMQNPRHLVRRRGQEARLRCSPMKGHSHVYWYRQLPEEGLKFMVYLQKENIIDESGMPKERFSAEFPKEGPSILRIQQVVRGDSAAYFCASSPAGQGSYEQYFGPGTRLTVT.

V and J are TRBV5-6 and TRBJ2-5; 7 positions match TRBD2. This CDR3 is built from 14 residues. Germline-derived CDR1 and CDR2 are SGHDT and YYEEEE. V dropped 0 bases and J dropped 5; count of bases not matched to a gene: 4. The CDR3 here is CASSLGTSPETQYF. In nucleotides, the CDR3 is TGTGCCAGCAGCTTGGGGACTAGTCCGGAGACCCAGTACTTC.

This clone was counted between two and nine times. The chain recombines TRBV7-9 with TRBJ1-1, with 9 bases matching TRBD1. This CDR3 spans 14 amino acids. Losses at the gene ends were 3 bases for V and 7 bases for J; bases not matched to a gene: 6. CDR1 and CDR2 from the germline V gene are SEHNR and FQNEAQ (reference sequence). CDR3 DNA: TGTGCCAGCAGCTTCATCGACAGGGGGTGTGAAGCTTTCTTT. Its protein product is CASSFIDRGCEAFF.

This clone has only one observation. The chain uses TRBV4-1 and TRBJ2-5, with 7 nucleotides matching TRBD1. Germline values: CDR1 MGHRA, CDR2 YSYEKL. This CDR3 region has 13 residues. Unmatched junction bases numbered 7, after V lost 7 bases and J lost 5 bases. This CDR3 is CASTKTGLETQYF. The CDR3 region has the DNA TGCGCCAGCACAAAGACAGGGCTGGAGACCCAGTACTTC.

V usage is TRBV6-5 and J usage is TRBJ2-1; D possibly corresponds to TRBD2 (5 bases). This CDR3 spans 13 amino acids. In germline, CDR1 is MNHEY, CDR2 SVGAGI. Between the trimmed V and J ends, which lost 8 bases and 10 bases, there was a span of 18 bases. The CDR3, as DNA: TGTGCCAGCTTCTCCTGGGAGTCTGGGGAGCAGTTCTTC. This sequence encodes CASFSWESGEQFF.

The J gene is TRBJ1-2, the V gene TRBV19, with a possible D match to TRBD1 (5 bases). This CDR3 contains 16 residues. The ends were cut back, 6 bases at V and 0 bases at J, with 17 bases in the middle. Germline values: CDR1 LNHDA, CDR2 SQIVND (reference sequence). The CDR3 loop reads CASSKGLPTSNYGYTF. The CDR3, as DNA: TGTGCCAGTAGCAAGGGGTTACCCACATCTAACTATGGCTACACCTTC.

This clone was seen once. The chain joins TRBV6-5 to TRBJ2-1; 10 nucleotides align to TRBD1. The V segment lost 2 bases and the J segment 4 bases; nucleotides outside the gene matches: 5. The CDR3 contains 16 residues. CDR1 is MNHEY, CDR2 SVGAGI, per germline. The CDR3 protein is CASSYADRGLYNEQFF. The CDR3 coding sequence is TGTGCCAGCAGTTACGCCGACAGGGGGCTGTACAATGAGCAGTTCTTC.

This clone appeared a few times. The chain joins TRBV9 to TRBJ2-5; 14 bases are a match to TRBD2. V lost 3 bases, J lost 4 bases, and 8 bases stayed unmatched. The V gene's germline CDR1 is SGDLS and CDR2 YYNGEE. CDR3 length: 17 amino acids. The CDR3 DNA reads as TGTGCCAGCAGCGCGGGACTAGCGGGGGCGGGAGTAGAGACCCAGTACTTC. This codes for CASSAGLAGAGVETQYF.

This clone has a single count. The V gene is TRBV11-1, the J gene TRBJ1-1; D is perhaps TRBD1 (5 bases). Trimming pared 1 base from V and 1 base from J, leaving 7 bases between. CDR3 length: 14 residues. Germline CDR1 and CDR2: SGHAT and FQDESV (reference sequence). CDR3 region: CASSLEGANTEAFF. Here the CDR3 DNA reads TGTGCCAGCAGCTTAGAAGGGGCGAACACTGAAGCTTTCTTT.

The rearrangement uses TRBV5-6 and TRBJ2-4, with 9 bases matching TRBD1. CDR1 is SGHDT, CDR2 YYEEEE, per germline. After removal of 2 bases from V and 8 bases from J, the junction contained 8 bases not matched to a gene. The CDR3 sequence is 15 residues long. As DNA, the CDR3 is TGTGCCAGCAGCTTTCCGGGACAGGGATGGGACATTCAGTACTTC. It yields the protein CASSFPGQGWDIQYF. Looking up the rest from reference TRBV5-6 and TRBJ2-4 gives the full variable domain: DAGVTQSPTHLIKTRGQQVTLRCSPKSGHDTVSWYQQALGQGPQFIFQYYEEEERQRGNFPDRFSGHQFPNYSSELNVNALLLGDSALYLCASSFPGQGWDIQYFGAGTRLSVL.

J is TRBJ2-7 and V is TRBV5-4; 11 bases are a match to TRBD2. CDR1 is SGHNT and CDR2 is YYREEE in the germline V gene (reference sequence). This CDR3 is 16 amino acids long. V was pared by 0 bases and J by 7 bases, with 9 bases of the junction left unmatched. The CDR3 DNA follows: TGTGCCAGCAGCTTGGGGCGGGGACTAGCGGTGGGAGAGCAGTACTTC. This codes for CASSLGRGLAVGEQYF.